Shown below are 29 T cell receptor beta chains from a single sample sequenced in a study of blood T cells in healthy people across ages. The use of a sample-barcoded 5' primer and a J-beta primer mix characterized a second PCR of about 7 to 12 cycles. TCRdb itself ran the 5' RACE reads through MiXCR, one entry per CDR3 protein. The table includes about 680,000 distinct CDR3 sequences, approximately 49% detected once. Sequenced: blood. Receptors were obtained from a woman aged 60-75 years in good health.

V gene TRBV28 combines with J gene TRBJ1-2, with TRBD1 as a possible D gene (5 bases). Per germline, CDR1 MDHEN and CDR2 SYDVKM. With 10 bases removed from V and 6 bases from J, the gap between germline ends came to 15 bases. CDR3 size: 12 residues. The CDR3 DNA reads TGTGCCACTCGGGGGGTAAAGGATGGCTACACCTTC. Translating it yields CATRGVKDGYTF.

The rearrangement joins TRBV5-1 to TRBJ2-5; 10 positions match TRBD2. CDR3 length equals 15 residues. Per the germline V gene, CDR1 is SGHRS and CDR2 is YFSETQ. V was clipped by 8 bases and J by 11 bases; unmatched bases: 18. CDR3 amino acids: CASCAGLAGAIEQYF. The CDR3 DNA follows: TGCGCCAGTTGCGCGGGGCTAGCGGGAGCCATTGAGCAGTACTTC.

This clonotype was counted once. This chain connects TRBV10-3 to TRBJ2-5, with no clear D. The CDR3 length is 12 residues. In germline, CDR1 is ENHRY, CDR2 SYGVKD. With 2 bases removed from V and 11 bases from J, the gap between germline ends came to 12 bases. DNA for the CDR3: TGTGCCATCAGTGAGAATATAGGAGAGCAGTACTTC. It specifies CAISENIGEQYF.

This clonotype was counted between two and nine times. The chain uses TRBV20-1 and TRBJ2-7; TRBD2 matches at 7 bases. CDR3 length: 13 residues. The trim removed 4 bases at V and 3 bases at J, leaving 6 bases unmatched. Germline CDR1 reads DFQATT; CDR2 reads SNEGSKA (reference sequence). CDR3 residues: CSATGLDNYEQYF. CDR3 in DNA: TGCAGTGCTACTGGACTAGACAACTACGAGCAGTACTTC.

V gene TRBV20-1 combines with J gene TRBJ2-4; D may be TRBD2 (5 bases). Germline CDR1 and CDR2: DFQATT and SNEGSKA (reference sequence). The CDR3 is made up of 16 amino acids. Trimming shortened V by 0 bases and J by 0 bases, and 12 bases separated the two germline ends. The CDR3 region is CSARDRAGTAKNIQYF. The CDR3 DNA follows: TGCAGTGCTAGAGATAGGGCGGGTACAGCCAAAAACATTCAGTACTTC.

V is TRBV28 and J is TRBJ1-2; perhaps TRBD1 as D (6 bases). The CDR3 sequence is 14 residues long. Trimming shortened V by 7 bases and J by 5 bases, and 17 bases separated the two germline ends. Germline-derived CDR1 and CDR2 are MDHEN and SYDVKM. DNA for the CDR3: TGTGCCAGCACCACGCCGACAGGACTATATGGCTACACCTTC. Residues: CASTTPTGLYGYTF.

The V and J genes are TRBV7-2 and TRBJ1-4; the D gene is possibly TRBD1 (6 bases). V lost 5 bases and J 0 bases, leaving 10 bases between the germline ends. Germline loops: CDR1 SGHTA, CDR2 FQGNSA. This CDR3 contains 15 residues. The CDR3 bases are TGTGCCAGCAGCCAGGGGTCAACAACTAATGAAAAACTGTTTTTT. The encoded protein is CASSQGSTTNEKLFF.

CDR3: CASSRTDSYNEQFF. CDR3 nucleotide sequence: TGTGCCAGCAGTAGGACTGACTCCTACAATGAGCAGTTCTTC. This chain links TRBV6-4 with TRBJ2-1, with D possibly matching TRBD2 (5 bases). Germline CDR1 reads MRHNA; CDR2 reads SNTAGT. V lost 5 bases and J 0 bases, leaving 8 bases between the germline ends. This CDR3 is 14 amino acids long.

The gene calls are TRBV5-1 and TRBJ1-2; tentative D call: TRBD1 (5 bases). V gave up 4 bases and J gave up 5 bases, with 12 bases separating them. Germline loops: CDR1 SGHRS, CDR2 YFSETQ. The CDR3 runs 13 residues. CDR3 in amino acids: CASSESGAYGYTF. For the CDR3, the DNA is TGCGCCAGCAGCGAATCCGGGGCTTATGGCTACACCTTC.

The chain has TRBV4-3 and TRBJ2-5, with TRBD2 matching 7 bases. In germline, CDR1 is LGHNA, CDR2 YSLEER. V shed 0 bases, J shed 5 bases, and the junction held 9 bases outside the gene matches. The CDR3 has 16 amino acids. The CDR3 DNA reads TGCGCCAGCAGCCAAGAAGCGGGATCCAGGTCTGAGACCCAGTACTTC. Amino acids: CASSQEAGSRSETQYF.

This rearrangement joins TRBV6-5 to TRBJ2-3; D ambiguous. Germline assignment: CDR1 MNHEY and CDR2 SVGAGI. The CDR3 totals 16 residues. Trimming took 0 bases from V and 0 from J, leaving 10 bases between them. The CDR3 DNA follows: TGTGCCAGCAGTTACTCCGAGGTCCATAGCACAGATACGCAGTATTTT. Translation: CASSYSEVHSTDTQYF.

The gene calls are TRBV6-5 and TRBJ2-7, with D tentatively TRBD2 (6 bases). The CDR3 is made up of 17 amino acids. Germline V gene lookup returns CDR1 MNHEY and CDR2 SVGAGI. V gave up 0 bases and J gave up 1 base, with 16 bases separating them. In DNA, the CDR3 is TGTGCCAGCAGTTACTCGCTAAAAAGCGGGCGATCCTACGAGCAGTACTTC. This codes for CASSYSLKSGRSYEQYF.

This clonotype appeared a few times. The chain uses TRBV20-1 and TRBJ2-7, with D possibly matching TRBD2 (6 bases). This CDR3 contains 13 residues. The germline V gene has CDR1 DFQATT and CDR2 SNEGSKA (reference sequence). With 6 bases removed from V and 0 bases from J, the gap between germline ends came to 12 bases. The CDR3 DNA reads as TGCAGTGCCCAGAGGAGGGCCTCCTACGAGCAGTACTTC. Encoded protein: CSAQRRASYEQYF.

CDR3 in amino acids: CASSPRDFNTGELFF. CDR3 DNA: TGTGCCAGCAGCCCCCGGGACTTTAACACCGGGGAGCTGTTTTTT. This chain connects TRBV7-2 to TRBJ2-2; a possible D gene is TRBD2 (6 bases). The CDR3 length is 15 residues. Trimming took off 5 bases at V and 2 bases at J, with 12 bases between the two ends. Germline loops: CDR1 SGHTA, CDR2 FQGNSA.

This clonotype was picked up a small number of times. The chain couples TRBV6-5 to TRBJ1-5; D is undetermined. The germline V gene has CDR1 MNHEY and CDR2 SVGAGI. Trimming took 10 bases from V and 6 from J, leaving 16 bases between them. This CDR3 has 13 amino acids. DNA of the CDR3: TGTGCCACCGGAAGGGAACACGGTCAGCCCCAGCATTTT. As protein: CATGREHGQPQHF.

The CDR3 DNA follows: TGTGCCAGCAGCCAAGAATCGGGTATCGCCCTAAATGAAAAACTGTTTTTT. This sequence encodes CASSQESGIALNEKLFF. The chain links TRBV4-2 to TRBJ1-4; no firm D call. CDR1 is LGHNA and CDR2 is YNFKEQ in the germline V gene. This CDR3 has 17 amino acids. Trimming removed 0 bases at V and 5 bases at J, with 16 bases between.

This sequence joins TRBV12-3 or TRBV12-4 and TRBJ2-1; 7 bases are a match to TRBD1. V lost 5 bases, J lost 12 bases, and 1 base stayed unmatched. The CDR3 totals 10 residues. The CDR3 is CASSTGAQFF. CDR3 sequence (DNA): TGTGCCAGCAGTACAGGGGCGCAGTTCTTC.

V usage is TRBV4-1 and J usage is TRBJ1-5; D not resolved. V gave up 1 base and J gave up 4 bases, with 5 bases separating them. This CDR3 spans 13 amino acids. Germline loops: CDR1 MGHRA, CDR2 YSYEKL. Here the CDR3 reads CASSQGQNQPQHF. The CDR3, as DNA: TGCGCCAGCAGCCAAGGCCAGAATCAGCCCCAGCATTTT.

The V call is TRBV5-6, the J call TRBJ1-1; possible D gene TRBD1, 6 bases. CDR1 and CDR2 (germline): SGHDT, YYEEEE. The V gene lost 4 bases and the J gene lost 0 bases, with 13 bases spanning the gap. CDR3 length: 15 amino acids. CDR3 DNA sequence: TGTGCCAGCAGCCTTTTAGGACAGCTGAACACTGAAGCTTTCTTT. This codes for CASSLLGQLNTEAFF.

This rearrangement joins TRBV20-1 to TRBJ2-3; TRBD2 agrees at 10 bases. Germline values: CDR1 DFQATT, CDR2 SNEGSKA (reference sequence). The V gene end was trimmed by 3 bases and the J gene end by 7 bases; junction bases not matched to a gene: 13. The CDR3 spans 16 residues. DNA of the CDR3: TGCAGTGCTAGCTTCTCTAGCGGGAGTAATACGCATACGCAGTATTTT. Its translation: CSASFSSGSNTHTQYF.

The chain employs TRBV5-1 and TRBJ2-7, with D unresolved. Trimming took off 0 bases at V and 7 bases at J, with 20 bases between the two ends. Germline V lookup: CDR1 SGHRS, CDR2 YFSETQ. The CDR3 length is 16 residues. DNA for the CDR3: TGCGCCAGCAGCTTGGCCTCGGGCGTCGGCTACAATGAGCAGTACTTC. This encodes CASSLASGVGYNEQYF.

Ten or more counts support this clonotype. The chain uses TRBV15 and TRBJ2-3; 8 bases map to TRBD2. This CDR3 region has 15 residues. After removal of 5 bases from V and 2 bases from J, the junction contained 6 bases not matched to a gene. Per germline, CDR1 LNHNV and CDR2 YYDKDF (reference sequence). CDR3 residues: CATSVSGASTDTQYF. CDR3 DNA sequence: TGTGCCACCAGCGTTAGCGGGGCTTCCACAGATACGCAGTATTTT.

The chain uses TRBV5-1 and TRBJ2-3; 9 nucleotides match TRBD1. The V gene end was trimmed by 4 bases and the J gene end by 2 bases; junction bases not matched to a gene: 11. The CDR3 has 17 amino acids. Per germline, CDR1 SGHRS and CDR2 YFSETQ. CDR3: CASSLHNGTGSTDTQYF. The CDR3 DNA is TGCGCCAGCAGCCTGCATAACGGGACAGGGTCCACAGATACGCAGTATTTT. Full variable domain (missing parts from reference TRBV5-1 and TRBJ2-3): KAGVTQTPRYLIKTRGQQVTLSCSPISGHRSVSWYQQTPGQGLQFLFEYFSETQRNKGNFPGRFSGRQFSNSRSEMNVSTLELGDSALYLCASSLHNGTGSTDTQYFGPGTRLTVL.

The rearrangement links TRBV28 to TRBJ2-7; D is ambiguous. CDR3 length: 14 amino acids. The germline V and J ends were trimmed by 6 bases and 2 bases, with 14 bases remaining between them. Germline V gene sequence: CDR1 MDHEN, CDR2 SYDVKM. For the CDR3, the DNA is TGTGCCAGCAGCCCGGCAGGTCAGACCTACGAGCAGTACTTC. Protein: CASSPAGQTYEQYF.

The V gene is TRBV7-2, the J gene TRBJ2-1, with 9 bases that match TRBD1. The CDR3 extends over 16 amino acids. After removal of 0 bases from V and 7 bases from J, the junction contained 7 bases not matched to a gene. The V gene's germline CDR1 is SGHTA and CDR2 FQGNSA. The CDR3 sequence is CASSLAGQGRGNEQFF. CDR3 nucleotide sequence: TGTGCCAGCAGCTTAGCGGGACAGGGTCGTGGAAATGAGCAGTTCTTC.

The V gene is TRBV6-1, the J gene TRBJ2-5; possibly TRBD1 or TRBD2 for D (5 bases each). CDR1 and CDR2 from the germline V gene are MNHNS and SASEGT. The CDR3 is 18 amino acids. The germline V and J ends were trimmed by 6 bases and 2 bases, with 25 bases remaining between them. The chain's CDR3 is CASRSAAGLGGSQETQYF. CDR3 DNA: TGTGCCAGCAGGTCGGCGGCAGGGCTAGGAGGATCTCAAGAGACCCAGTACTTC.

Concerning this clonotype itself: The conserved closing phenylalanine or tryptophan is absent in this CDR3, likely reflecting a read error. The chain carries TRBV20-1 and TRBJ2-7; no firm D call. V lost 6 bases and J lost 2, with 17 bases in between. This CDR3 has 14 amino acids. In germline, CDR1 is DFQATT, CDR2 SNEGSKA (reference sequence). This chain's CDR3 is CSAAIAGGPYEQYL. CDR3 coding DNA: TGCAGTGCCGCAATTGCAGGTGGACCCTACGAGCAGTACTTA.

The chain uses TRBV7-2 and TRBJ2-7; the D gene is possibly TRBD1 (6 bases). CDR1 is SGHTA, CDR2 FQGNSA, per germline. CDR3 size: 14 residues. The ends were cut back, 5 bases at V and 3 bases at J, with 14 bases in the middle. CDR3 DNA sequence: TGTGCCAGCAGCCCGTCCCGGGACAACTACGAGCAGTACTTC. This translates into CASSPSRDNYEQYF.

This clonotype was observed a handful of times. CDR3 region: CASSSGTGRTDTQYF. DNA for the CDR3: TGCGCCAGCAGCTCTGGGACAGGTCGCACAGATACGCAGTATTTT. The chain combines TRBV5-1 with TRBJ2-3, with TRBD1 matching over 8 bases. The CDR3 runs 15 residues. The V segment lost 3 bases and the J segment 1 base; nucleotides outside the gene matches: 4. Germline CDR1 and CDR2: SGHRS and YFSETQ.